Listed below are T cell receptor beta chains from one sample, sequenced in a study of memory CD4+ T cells and cytomegalovirus serostatus. Produced via immunoSEQ multiplex PCR; TCRdb's table is partial and in-frame only. Found here are about 75,000 clones, 75% to 85% of them singletons; the top ten hold 2.5% to 3%. Sequenced: memory CD4+ T cells from blood. These receptor sequences come from an adult in good health and CMV-seropositive. Both conserved end residues are part of each CDR3. Each record gives: CDR3 length, clone size, V gene, D gene, J gene, CDR3 DNA, CDR3 protein. D genes are given only for firm matches. A row's size may be missing; if present it is once, few, many or a size class.

17,NA,TRBV19,NA,TRBJ1-5,TGTGCCAGTAGTATAGGCCCCCTGGGATATAGCAATCAGCCCCAGCATTTT,CASSIGPLGYSNQPQHF
16,NA,TRBV19,TRBD2,TRBJ2-3,TGTGCCAGTTCCCCCTTGCGGGAGGAGGGAGCAGATACGCAGTATTTT,CASSPLREEGADTQYF
14,few,TRBV7-2,NA,TRBJ1-2,TGTGCCAGCAGCTTAGTGTATGGGGAAAATGGCTACACCTTC,CASSLVYGENGYTF
14,NA,TRBV6-5,NA,TRBJ1-2,TGTGCCAGCAGTCCCCCTTCCAGGGGTCATGGCTACACCTTC,CASSPPSRGHGYTF
16,NA,TRBV19,NA,TRBJ1-2,TGTGCCAGTAGTTTAAACCGGCAGGGGCAGGGATATGGCTACACCTTC,CASSLNRQGQGYGYTF
15,once,TRBV5-1,NA,TRBJ1-4,TGCGCCAGCAGCTTTCAAGGGAAGAGGAATGAAAAACTGTTTTTT,CASSFQGKRNEKLFF
13,few,TRBV29-1,NA,TRBJ1-1,TGCAGCGTTGAGTTAGGGGTAAGGACTGAAGCTTTCTTT,CSVELGVRTEAFF
13,NA,TRBV6-5,NA,TRBJ1-1,TGTGCCAGCAGCCGGGGGGTGAACACTGAAGCTTTCTTT,CASSRGVNTEAFF
14,medium-sized,TRBV14,TRBD1,TRBJ2-1,TGTGCCAGCAGCCAAGGGAACAGGGGCCTTAAGCAGTTCTTC,CASSQGNRGLKQFF
14,NA,TRBV28,NA,TRBJ1-3,TGTGCCAGCCACGGCAGGGGCTCTGGAAACACCATATATTTT,CASHGRGSGNTIYF
15,NA,TRBV4-2,NA,TRBJ2-7,TGTGCCAGCAGCCCCCGCAGCGGACGCTCCTACGAGCAGTACTTC,CASSPRSGRSYEQYF
16,NA,TRBV27,TRBD2,TRBJ2-1,TGTGCCAGCAGTCCCTATCTAGCGGGAGGGCGCAATGAGCAGTTCTTC,CASSPYLAGGRNEQFF
16,NA,TRBV7-2,NA,TRBJ2-2,TGTGCCAGCAGTACTACTACTCGACAGAACACCGGGGAGCTGTTTTTT,CASSTTTRQNTGELFF
16,once,TRBV6-4,NA,TRBJ2-1,NA,CASSEGVATLGNEQFF
14,NA,TRBV29-1,NA,TRBJ1-5,TGCAGCGTTGAAGTTGAAGGAGAAGGCATGGCCCAGCATTTT,CSVEVEGEGMAQHF
15,NA,TRBV12-5,TRBD2,TRBJ2-1,TGTGCTAGTGGTTTGGGACTAGCGGGGGGCGGTGAGCAGTTCTTC,CASGLGLAGGGEQFF
13,few,TRBV7-9,NA,TRBJ2-5,TGTGCCAGCATTAGAGGGGCCGAAGAGACCCAGTACTTC,CASIRGAEETQYF
13,NA,TRBV29-1,NA,TRBJ2-2,TGCAGCGCTGTCGGTCTGAACACCGGGGAGCTGTTTTTT,CSAVGLNTGELFF
12,NA,TRBV2,NA,TRBJ1-2,TGTGCCAGCACGGTGGGAAGCGAGGGCTACACCTTC,CASTVGSEGYTF
12,NA,TRBV11-2,NA,TRBJ2-1,TGTGCCAGCAGCCCCTATAGCCCTGAGCAGTTCTTC,CASSPYSPEQFF
13,few,TRBV5-4,NA,TRBJ1-4,TGTGCCAGCAGCTTGAGGGGCAATGAAAAACTGTTTTTT,CASSLRGNEKLFF
16,NA,TRBV6-5,TRBD2,TRBJ2-3,TGTGCCAGCAGTTTCCTGACTAGCGAGGCCACAGATACGCAGTATTTT,CASSFLTSEATDTQYF
15,medium-sized,TRBV6-5,NA,TRBJ1-5,TGTGCCAGCAACCCGACAGCTAATAGCAATCAGCCCCAGCATTTT,CASNPTANSNQPQHF
19,NA,TRBV7-2,NA,TRBJ1-1,TGTGCCAGCAGCTTAAGGGTTAGGGGAACCGTCTCGGGAGGGACTGAAGCTTTCTTT,CASSLRVRGTVSGGTEAFF
15,NA,TRBV19,NA,TRBJ1-1,TGTGCCAGTAGTACCGGGACGGCCATGAACACTGAAGCTTTCTTT,CASSTGTAMNTEAFF
15,NA,TRBV5-1,NA,TRBJ1-1,TGCGCCAGCAGCTACACCGTGTTGGGATCGAGTGAAGCTTTCTTT,CASSYTVLGSSEAFF
16,NA,TRBV5-1,TRBD1,TRBJ1-6,TGCGCCAGCAGCTTGACAGGGGGTTTTAGTAATTCACCCCTCCACTTT,CASSLTGGFSNSPLHF
14,NA,TRBV9,NA,TRBJ2-5,TGTGCCAGCAGCGTAGGGGCAGGGGAGGAGACCCAGTACTTC,CASSVGAGEETQYF
14,NA,TRBV2,NA,TRBJ1-5,TGTGCCAGCAGGCGGGGGATAGGAAATCAGCCCCAGCATTTT,CASRRGIGNQPQHF
13,NA,TRBV18,NA,TRBJ2-3,TGTGCCAGCGGGGAGTTCTCTAGGGATACGCAGTATTTT,CASGEFSRDTQYF
14,NA,TRBV27,TRBD1,TRBJ1-6,TGTGCCAGCAGTCAGACAGGGGGCTTTTCACCCCTCCACTTT,CASSQTGGFSPLHF
14,NA,TRBV18,NA,TRBJ2-5,TGTGCCAGCTCACCTCAGCCGGGGCAAGAGACCCAGTACTTC,CASSPQPGQETQYF
15,NA,TRBV18,TRBD2,TRBJ2-3,TGTGCCAGCTCACCATCGGCGGGAGTAACAGATACGCAGTATTTT,CASSPSAGVTDTQYF
18,few,TRBV4-1,TRBD1,TRBJ2-3,TGCGCCAGCAGCCAACGGGGCCCGACAGGGGGTGTCACAGATACGCAGTATTTT,CASSQRGPTGGVTDTQYF
12,NA,TRBV6-1,NA,TRBJ1-2,TGTGCCAGCAGTCAACAGGGTTATGGCTACACCTTC,CASSQQGYGYTF
13,few,TRBV4-1,NA,TRBJ1-5,TGCGCCAGCAGCCAAGATGAGTGGCAGCCCCAGCATTTT,CASSQDEWQPQHF
13,NA,TRBV7-2,NA,TRBJ1-1,TGTGCCAGCAGCCAGGACAGAAACACTGAAGCTTTCTTT,CASSQDRNTEAFF
12,few,TRBV28,NA,TRBJ2-3,TGTGCCAGCAGTTCAGGCCCAGATACGCAGTATTTT,CASSSGPDTQYF
13,few,TRBV10-3,NA,TRBJ1-3,TGTGCCGTCACCCGCGACTCTGGAAACACCATATATTTT,CAVTRDSGNTIYF
15,NA,TRBV6-6,TRBD1,TRBJ1-3,TGTGCCAGCAGTGTGCCCCGACAGGGTACAAACACCATATATTTT,CASSVPRQGTNTIYF
15,NA,TRBV7-2,NA,TRBJ2-3,TGTGCCAGCAGCTTAGACCCGTCTAGCCCAGATACGCAGTATTTT,CASSLDPSSPDTQYF
14,few,TRBV29-1,NA,TRBJ1-1,TGCAGCGTTGGGGGGACGGAGACGAACACTGAAGCTTTCTTT,CSVGGTETNTEAFF
16,NA,TRBV11-3,NA,TRBJ1-1,TGTGCCAGCAGCTTGTCTACAGGGAGAATGAACACTGAAGCTTTCTTT,CASSLSTGRMNTEAFF
13,NA,TRBV6-5,NA,TRBJ2-3,TGTGCCGTCTGGGTAGCAAGCACAGATACGCAGTATTTT,CAVWVASTDTQYF
16,NA,TRBV10-2,TRBD2,TRBJ2-3,TGCGCCAGCAGTGTAGCGGGAGGGCCGGGCACAGATACGCAGTATTTT,CASSVAGGPGTDTQYF
13,NA,TRBV5-6,NA,TRBJ1-1,TGTGCCAGCAGCCTATTTATGACAGGCGAGGCTTTCTTT,CASSLFMTGEAFF
14,NA,TRBV7-8,NA,TRBJ1-1,TGTGCCAGCAGCGGGATTGACAGGCTTGGGGGAGCTTTCTTT,CASSGIDRLGGAFF
15,NA,TRBV7-2,NA,TRBJ2-1,TGTGCCAGCAGCTTAGAGGGAGCGGCTTACAATGAGCAGTTCTTC,CASSLEGAAYNEQFF
12,NA,TRBV2,NA,TRBJ2-2,TGTGCCAGCAGACCGGGTACCGGGGAGCTGTTTTTT,CASRPGTGELFF
11,NA,TRBV30,NA,TRBJ2-4,TGTGCCTGGAGTGGCCAAAACATTCAGTACTTC,CAWSGQNIQYF